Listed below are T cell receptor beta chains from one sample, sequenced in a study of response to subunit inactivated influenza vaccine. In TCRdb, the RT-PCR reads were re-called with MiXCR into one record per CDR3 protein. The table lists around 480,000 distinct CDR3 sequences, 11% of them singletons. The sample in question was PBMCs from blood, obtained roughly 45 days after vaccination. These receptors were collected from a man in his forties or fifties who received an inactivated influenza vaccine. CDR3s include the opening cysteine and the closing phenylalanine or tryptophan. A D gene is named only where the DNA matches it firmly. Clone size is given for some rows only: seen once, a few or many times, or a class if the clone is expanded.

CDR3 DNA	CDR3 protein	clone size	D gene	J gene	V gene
TGTGCCAGCAGCCAGTTACAGGGTCAAAAACTGTTTTTT	CASSQLQGQKLFF	few	NA	TRBJ1-4	TRBV7-2
TGTGCCATCAGTGAGTCGTTGAGTTACAATGAGCAGTTCTTC	CAISESLSYNEQFF	NA	NA	TRBJ2-1	TRBV10-3
TGCGCCAGCAGTGAGGGTAGGGGGCTGGAGACCCAGTACTTC	CASSEGRGLETQYF	few	TRBD1	TRBJ2-5	TRBV10-2
TGTACCAGCTCACCAGCAGATAACACTGAAGCTTTCTTT	CTSSPADNTEAFF	NA	NA	TRBJ1-1	TRBV18
TGTGCCAGCAGTGAAGGCGGCAATCAGCCCCAGCATTTT	CASSEGGNQPQHF	many	NA	TRBJ1-5	TRBV2
TGTGCCAGCAGCTTGGGGGGCAGGGCGCAGCCCCAGCATTTT	CASSLGGRAQPQHF	many	NA	TRBJ1-5	TRBV7-2
TGTGCCAGCAGTTTTTTCCCAGAGGGAATTAACTATGGCTACACCTTC	CASSFFPEGINYGYTF	many	NA	TRBJ1-2	TRBV12-3/TRBV12-4
TGCAGTGCTATCAACACTGGGGGACTAGTCAACGAGCAGTACTTC	CSAINTGGLVNEQYF	NA	TRBD2	TRBJ2-7	TRBV20-1
TGTGCCAGCAGACCCACAGGTTTCTGGGGCTACACCTTC	CASRPTGFWGYTF	many	NA	TRBJ1-2	TRBV12-3/TRBV12-4
TGTGCCAGCAGCCAAGTGGTCGGCTCCTACGAGCAGTACTTC	CASSQVVGSYEQYF	many	NA	TRBJ2-7	TRBV3-1
TGTGCCAGCAGTTTATCCAGTGCAACTAATGAAAAACTGTTTTTT	CASSLSSATNEKLFF	NA	NA	TRBJ1-4	TRBV12-3/TRBV12-4
TGTGCCATCAGACCGGGACAGGGGGTCACCGGGGAGCTGTTTTTT	CAIRPGQGVTGELFF	NA	TRBD1	TRBJ2-2	TRBV10-3
TGTGCCAGCAGCCAAGGCAGGGGACTAGCGGCCACCTACGAGCAGTACTTC	CASSQGRGLAATYEQYF	NA	TRBD2	TRBJ2-7	TRBV4-2
TGCGCCAGCAGCCCGGGTGGTAACTATGGCTACACCTTC	CASSPGGNYGYTF	many	NA	TRBJ1-2	TRBV18
TGTGCCAACTGCGGACGGACCTACGAGCAGTACTTC	CANCGRTYEQYF	NA	NA	TRBJ2-7	TRBV6-2/TRBV6-3
TGTGCCAGTAGTATGGGCCAGAACACCGGGGAGCTGTTTTTT	CASSMGQNTGELFF	NA	NA	TRBJ2-2	TRBV19
TGTGCCAGCAGTTTGCGGGGGTCAGCGGGGGGAAGCCCCTACAGGGATGAGAAGTTCTTC	CASSLRGSAGGSPYRDEKFF	NA	TRBD2	TRBJ2-1	TRBV6-2/TRBV6-3
TGCGCCAGCAGCTGGACAGGTGGGGCAGATACGCAGTATTTT	CASSWTGGADTQYF	many	TRBD1	TRBJ2-3	TRBV5-1
TGTGCCAGCACCCAATACTCAGGGATGGTGAATTCACCCCTCCACTTT	CASTQYSGMVNSPLHF	NA	NA	TRBJ1-6	TRBV6-1
TGTGCCAGCAGGAGACAGGGGGCTGAAGCTTTCTTT	CASRRQGAEAFF	NA	TRBD1	TRBJ1-1	TRBV28
TGCGCCAGCAGCCTCACCACGGGGGATTTGGCAGATACGCAGTATTTT	CASSLTTGDLADTQYF	NA	NA	TRBJ2-3	TRBV4-1
TGTGCCAGCAGCTTAGCAAGCGGGGGGTCTTACAATGAGCAGTTCTTC	CASSLASGGSYNEQFF	many	TRBD2	TRBJ2-1	TRBV7-2
TGCAGTGCTATTCTAATACCGAGGGTGGACACTGAAGCTTTCTTT	CSAILIPRVDTEAFF	NA	NA	TRBJ1-1	TRBV20-1
TGTGCCAGCAGCCCATACGAGGGCAGCAATCAGCCCCAGCATTTT	CASSPYEGSNQPQHF	few	NA	TRBJ1-5	TRBV6-1